This TCR beta chain was profiled in a study of T cells in Graves' hyperthyroidism and ophthalmopathy. TCR beta CDR3 regions were amplified from RNA transcripts. Initially, a first-round RT-PCR of the TCR CDR3 employed the HTBI primer set. TCRdb re-called the multiplex PCR reads through MiXCR, storing one row per CDR3 protein. This sample carries around 370,000 distinct CDR3 sequences, less than 20% of them seen once, and the ten largest clones take about 38%. Germline V gene data show CDR1 as LNHNV and CDR2 as YYDKDF (reference sequence). The CDR3 length is 12 residues. The ends lost 6 bases at V and 6 bases at J; junction bases unmatched: 3. The table lists this clonotype with a few counts. The study included ophthalmopathy patients with Clinical Activity Score at least 3, NOSPECS grade at least 4 and duration under 3 months. Pregnant or lactating patients were excluded, as were those with uncontrolled infection or other autoimmune disease.

The TCR comes from a man younger than 30 with Graves' ophthalmopathy. Sequenced: blood. V is TRBV15 and J is TRBJ2-7; the match to TRBD1 covers 9 bases. The CDR3 reads CATRTGGGEQYF. CDR3 in DNA: TGTGCCACCAGGACAGGGGGGGGCGAGCAGTACTTC.